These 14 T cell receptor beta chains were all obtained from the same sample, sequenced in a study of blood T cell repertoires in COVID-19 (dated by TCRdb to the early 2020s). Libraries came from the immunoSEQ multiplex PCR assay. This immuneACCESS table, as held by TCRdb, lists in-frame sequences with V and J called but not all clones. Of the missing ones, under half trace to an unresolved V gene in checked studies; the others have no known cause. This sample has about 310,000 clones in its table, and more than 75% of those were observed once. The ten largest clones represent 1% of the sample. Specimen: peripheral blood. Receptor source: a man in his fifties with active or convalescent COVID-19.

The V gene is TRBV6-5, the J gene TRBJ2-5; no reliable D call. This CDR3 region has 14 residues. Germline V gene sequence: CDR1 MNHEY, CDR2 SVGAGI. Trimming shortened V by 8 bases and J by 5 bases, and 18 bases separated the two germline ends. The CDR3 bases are TGTGCCAGCGCCGTGCTATCGCAAACGGAGACCCAGTACTTC. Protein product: CASAVLSQTETQYF.

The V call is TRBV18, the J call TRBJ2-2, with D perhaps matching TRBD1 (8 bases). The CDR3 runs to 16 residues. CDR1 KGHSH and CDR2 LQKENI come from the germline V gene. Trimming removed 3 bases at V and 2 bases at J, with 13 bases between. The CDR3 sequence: CASSPTGGANTGELFF. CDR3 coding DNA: TGTGCCAGCTCACCCACAGGGGGGGCCAACACCGGGGAGCTGTTTTTT. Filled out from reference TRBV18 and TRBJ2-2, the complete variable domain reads NAGVMQNPRHLVRRRGQEARLRCSPMKGHSHVYWYRQLPEEGLKFMVYLQKENIIDESGMPKERFSAEFPKEGPSILRIQQVVRGDSAAYFCASSPTGGANTGELFFGEGSRLTVL.

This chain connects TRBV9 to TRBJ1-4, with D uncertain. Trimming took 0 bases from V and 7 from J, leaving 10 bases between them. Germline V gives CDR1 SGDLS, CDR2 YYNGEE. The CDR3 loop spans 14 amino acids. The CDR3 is CASSVAGSSEKLFF. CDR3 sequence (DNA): TGTGCCAGCAGCGTAGCGGGGTCTAGTGAAAAACTGTTTTTT.

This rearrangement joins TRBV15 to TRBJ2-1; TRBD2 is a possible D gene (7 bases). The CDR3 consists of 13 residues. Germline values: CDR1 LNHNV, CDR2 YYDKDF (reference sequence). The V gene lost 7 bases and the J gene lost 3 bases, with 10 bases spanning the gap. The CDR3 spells CATKGGDYNEQFF. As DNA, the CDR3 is TGTGCCACCAAGGGGGGGGACTACAATGAGCAGTTCTTC. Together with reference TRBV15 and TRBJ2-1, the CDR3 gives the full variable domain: DAMVIQNPRYQVTQFGKPVTLSCSQTLNHNVMYWYQQKSSQAPKLLFHYYDKDFNNEADTPDNFQSRRPNTSFCFLDIRSPGLGDTAMYLCATKGGDYNEQFFGPGTRLTVL.

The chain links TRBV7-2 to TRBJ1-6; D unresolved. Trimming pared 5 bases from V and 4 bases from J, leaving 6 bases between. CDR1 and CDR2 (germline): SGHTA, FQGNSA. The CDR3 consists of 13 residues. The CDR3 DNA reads TGTGCCAGCAGCCTTATGTATAATTCACCCCTCCACTTT. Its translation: CASSLMYNSPLHF.

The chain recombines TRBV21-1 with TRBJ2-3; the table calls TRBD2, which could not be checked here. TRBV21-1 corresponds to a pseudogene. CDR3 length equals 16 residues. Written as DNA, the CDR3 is TGTGCCAGCAGCGCATCAAGCGGGGGGCCCGTGGATACGCAGTATTTT. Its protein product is CASSASSGGPVDTQYF.

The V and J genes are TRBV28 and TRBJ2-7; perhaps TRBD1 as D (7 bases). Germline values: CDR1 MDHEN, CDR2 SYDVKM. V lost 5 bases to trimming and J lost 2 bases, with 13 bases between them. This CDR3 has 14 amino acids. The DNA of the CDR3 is TGTGCCAGCAGTGATGCGGGACAGACCTACGAGCAGTACTTC. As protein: CASSDAGQTYEQYF.

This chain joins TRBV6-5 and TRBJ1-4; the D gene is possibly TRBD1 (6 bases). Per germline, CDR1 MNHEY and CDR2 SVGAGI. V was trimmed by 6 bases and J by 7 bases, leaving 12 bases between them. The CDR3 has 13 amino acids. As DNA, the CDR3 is TGTGCCAGCAGAAGGGGGATTGGTGAAAAACTGTTTTTT. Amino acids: CASRRGIGEKLFF.

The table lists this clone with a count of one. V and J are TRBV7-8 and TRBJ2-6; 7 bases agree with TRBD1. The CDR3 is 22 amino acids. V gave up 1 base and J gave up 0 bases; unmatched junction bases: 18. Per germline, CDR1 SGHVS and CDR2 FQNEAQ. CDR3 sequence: CASSLGSTGTANFISGANVLTF. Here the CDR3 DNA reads TGTGCCAGCAGCTTAGGATCGACCGGGACAGCGAACTTTATCTCTGGGGCCAACGTCCTGACTTTC. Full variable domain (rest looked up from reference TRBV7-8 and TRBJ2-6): GAGVSQSPRYKVAKRGQDVALRCDPISGHVSLFWYQQALGQGPEFLTYFQNEAQLDKSGLPSDRFFAERPEGSVSTLKIQRTQQEDSAVYLCASSLGSTGTANFISGANVLTFGAGSRLTVL.

CDR3 DNA: TGTGCCAGCAGCCGAGAGTCGAATGAAAAACTGTTTTTT. Translated, it gives CASSRESNEKLFF. The V and J genes are TRBV28 and TRBJ1-4; D remains unclear. Germline V gene data show CDR1 as MDHEN and CDR2 as SYDVKM. This CDR3 comprises 13 residues. V lost 6 bases and J 5 bases, leaving 10 bases between the germline ends.

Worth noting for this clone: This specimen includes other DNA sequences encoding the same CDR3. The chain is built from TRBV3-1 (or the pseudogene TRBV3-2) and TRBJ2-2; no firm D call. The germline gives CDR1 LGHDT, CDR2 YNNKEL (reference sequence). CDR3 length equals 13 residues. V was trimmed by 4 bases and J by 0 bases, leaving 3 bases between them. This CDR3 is CASSPTNTGELFF. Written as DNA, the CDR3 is TGTGCCAGCAGCCCTACGAACACCGGGGAGCTGTTTTTT.

For the CDR3, the DNA is TGTGCCAGCAGCTTATATGAGTTACTGAACACTGAAGCTTTCTTT. Translation gives CASSLYELLNTEAFF. The chain is built from TRBV7-2 and TRBJ1-1; D is unclear. V was shortened by 2 bases and J by 0 bases, with 10 bases between the two germline ends. The CDR3 runs 15 residues. CDR1 is SGHTA, CDR2 FQGNSA, per germline.

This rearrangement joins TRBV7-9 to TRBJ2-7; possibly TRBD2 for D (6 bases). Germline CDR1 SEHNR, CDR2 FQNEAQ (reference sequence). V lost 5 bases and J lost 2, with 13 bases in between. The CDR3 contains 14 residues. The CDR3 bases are TGTGCCAGCAGCCCCGGGACTCGACCCTACGAGCAGTACTTC. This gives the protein CASSPGTRPYEQYF. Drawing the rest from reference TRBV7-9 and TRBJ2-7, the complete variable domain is DTGVSQNPRHKITKRGQNVTFRCDPISEHNRLYWYRQTLGQGPEFLTYFQNEAQLEKSRLLSDRFSAERPKGSFSTLEIQRTEQGDSAMYLCASSPGTRPYEQYFGPGTRLTVT.

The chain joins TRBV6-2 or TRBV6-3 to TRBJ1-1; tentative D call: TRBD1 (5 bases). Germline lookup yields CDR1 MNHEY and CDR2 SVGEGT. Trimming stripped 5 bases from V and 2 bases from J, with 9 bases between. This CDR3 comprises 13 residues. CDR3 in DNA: TGTGCCAGCAGTCCCAGGGTTAACACTGAAGCTTTCTTT. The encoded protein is CASSPRVNTEAFF.